This T cell receptor (beta chain) originates from a study of shared clonotypes between healthy human individuals. Study-wide results and limits: Clonotype sharing among donors likely depends on sequencing depth.

TCRdb's table, derived via immunoSEQ multiplex PCR, lists solely in-frame clones and lacks some. The sample shows 1,400,000 or so clones, 98% of them seen only once. Concerning this clone: Antigen specificity is unknown.

This receptor was taken from a man younger than 40 in good health. Sequencing was carried out using naive CD4+ T cells sorted from blood. The subset denotes: CD45RA+ positively selected.

CDR3 DNA sequence: TGTGCCAGTAACAAGGGCCGATCCTACGAGCAGTACTTC. It codes for CASNKGRSYEQYF. The V and J genes are TRBV19 and TRBJ2-7; D unresolved. The V and J ends lost 7 bases and 1 base respectively, with 11 bases between them. CDR3 size: 13 residues. Germline V gene sequence: CDR1 LNHDA, CDR2 SQIVND (reference sequence).